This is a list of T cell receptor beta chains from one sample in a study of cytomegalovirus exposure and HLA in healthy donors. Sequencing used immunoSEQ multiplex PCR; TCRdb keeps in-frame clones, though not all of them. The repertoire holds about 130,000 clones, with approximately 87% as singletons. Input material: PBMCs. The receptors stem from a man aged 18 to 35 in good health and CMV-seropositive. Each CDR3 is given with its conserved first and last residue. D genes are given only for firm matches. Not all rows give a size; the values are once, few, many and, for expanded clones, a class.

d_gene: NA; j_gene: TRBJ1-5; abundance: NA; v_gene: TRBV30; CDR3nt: TGTGCCTGGAGTCCAAGTCAGAGGATCAATCAGCCCCAGCATTTT; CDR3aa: CAWSPSQRINQPQHF
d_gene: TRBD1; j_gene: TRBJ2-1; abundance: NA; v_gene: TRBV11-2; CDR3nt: TGTGCCAGCAGCTTACGGGACAGGGGAAATGAGCAGTTCTTC; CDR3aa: CASSLRDRGNEQFF
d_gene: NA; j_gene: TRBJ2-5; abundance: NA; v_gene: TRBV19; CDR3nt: TGTGCCACCGAGGGAGGAGAGACCCAGTACTTC; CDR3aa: CATEGGETQYF
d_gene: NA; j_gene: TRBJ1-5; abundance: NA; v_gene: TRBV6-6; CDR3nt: TGTGCCAGCAGTTACCCCCAGAGAGGGCGGAATCAGCCCCAGCATTTT; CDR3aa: CASSYPQRGRNQPQHF
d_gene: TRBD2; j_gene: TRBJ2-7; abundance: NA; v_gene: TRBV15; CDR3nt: TGTGCCACCAGCAGAGGGGGAGGGTCTGGGGGAGTTTACGAGCAGTACTTC; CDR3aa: CATSRGGGSGGVYEQYF
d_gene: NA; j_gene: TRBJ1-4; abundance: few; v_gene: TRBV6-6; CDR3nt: TGTGCCAGCAGTTACGGGCCTGAAAAACTGTTTTTT; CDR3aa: CASSYGPEKLFF
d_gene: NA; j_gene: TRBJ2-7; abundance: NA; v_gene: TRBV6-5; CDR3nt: TGTGCCAGCAGTTACGATGGGGGCGGGGGCTACGAGCAGTACTTC; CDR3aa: CASSYDGGGGYEQYF
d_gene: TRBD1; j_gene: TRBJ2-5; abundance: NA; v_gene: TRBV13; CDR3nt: TGTGCCAGCAGCTTGTTTGGGACAGCCCGGCTGGACTTC; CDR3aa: CASSLFGTARLDF
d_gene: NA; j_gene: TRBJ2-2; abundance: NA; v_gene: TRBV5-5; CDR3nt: TGTGCCAGCAGCTTGGGAGGGAACACCGGGGAGCTGTTTTTT; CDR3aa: CASSLGGNTGELFF
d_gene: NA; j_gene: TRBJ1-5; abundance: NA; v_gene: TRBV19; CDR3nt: TGTGCCAGTAGAACAGGGATAGGGGACAGCAATCAGCCCCAGCATTTT; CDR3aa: CASRTGIGDSNQPQHF
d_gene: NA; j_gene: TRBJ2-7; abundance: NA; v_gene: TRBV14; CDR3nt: TGTGCCAGCAGCCGGGCGGGGGAGCAGTACTTC; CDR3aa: CASSRAGEQYF
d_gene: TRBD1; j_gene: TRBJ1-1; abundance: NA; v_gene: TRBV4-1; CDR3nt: TGCGCCAGCAGCCAAGCCCGGGACAGATTCATGAACACTGAAGCTTTCTTT; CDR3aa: CASSQARDRFMNTEAFF
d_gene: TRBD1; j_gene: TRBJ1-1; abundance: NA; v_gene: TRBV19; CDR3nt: TGTGCCAGTAGTCGGGGCCAGGGGACAGGGATTATGAACACTGAAGCTTTCTTT; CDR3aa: CASSRGQGTGIMNTEAFF
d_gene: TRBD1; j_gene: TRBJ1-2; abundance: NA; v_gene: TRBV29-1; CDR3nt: TGCAGCGTTGAGCAGGGGGACTACTATGGCTACACCTTC; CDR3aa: CSVEQGDYYGYTF
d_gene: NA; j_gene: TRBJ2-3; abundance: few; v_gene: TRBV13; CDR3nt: TGTGCCAGCAGTAGCTCTGGGGGCCTGCCAGATACGCAGTATTTT; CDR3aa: CASSSSGGLPDTQYF
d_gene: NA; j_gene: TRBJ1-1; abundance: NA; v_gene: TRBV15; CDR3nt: TGTGCCACCCTAAACCGTGGAGGCATAAATGAAGCTTTCTTT; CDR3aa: CATLNRGGINEAFF
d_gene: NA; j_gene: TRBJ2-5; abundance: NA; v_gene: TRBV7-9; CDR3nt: TGTGCCAGCAGCTCCACAGGGAATATCCAAGAGACCCAGTACTTC; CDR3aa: CASSSTGNIQETQYF
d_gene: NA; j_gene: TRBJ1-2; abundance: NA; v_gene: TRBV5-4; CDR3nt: TGTGCCAGCATGACTGCAGCTAACTATGGCTACACCTTC; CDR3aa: CASMTAANYGYTF
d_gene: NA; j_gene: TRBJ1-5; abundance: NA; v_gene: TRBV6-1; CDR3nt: TGTGCCAGCAGGGAGACCGACAATCAGCCCCAGCATTTT; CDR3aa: CASRETDNQPQHF
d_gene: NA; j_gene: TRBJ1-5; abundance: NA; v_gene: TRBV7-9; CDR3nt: TGTGCCAGCAGCGGCGGGGGCGTTTATAGCAATCAGCCCCAGCATTTT; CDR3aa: CASSGGGVYSNQPQHF
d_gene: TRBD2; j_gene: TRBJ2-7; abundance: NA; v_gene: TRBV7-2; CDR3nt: TGTGCCAGCAGCTTGGCGGGGGGCAGCTCCTACGAGCAGTACTTC; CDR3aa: CASSLAGGSSYEQYF
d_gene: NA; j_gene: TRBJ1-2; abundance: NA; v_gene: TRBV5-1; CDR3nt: TGCGCCAGCAGCTTGGGGGCCTATGGCTACACCTTC; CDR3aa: CASSLGAYGYTF
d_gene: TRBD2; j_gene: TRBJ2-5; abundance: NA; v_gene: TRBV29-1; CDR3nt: TGCAGCGTCACTAGCGGGGGGAAGGAGACCCAGTACTTC; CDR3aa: CSVTSGGKETQYF
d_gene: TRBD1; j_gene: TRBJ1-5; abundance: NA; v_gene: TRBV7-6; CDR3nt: TGTGCCAGCAGCTCCGCCAGTTTCGTGGGGACAGGGGGCTCTCAGCCCCAGCATTTT; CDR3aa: CASSSASFVGTGGSQPQHF
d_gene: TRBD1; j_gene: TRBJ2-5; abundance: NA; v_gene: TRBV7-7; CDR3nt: TGTGCCAGCAGCTTAAGGACAGGGGTCCAAGAGACCCAGTACTTC; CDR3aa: CASSLRTGVQETQYF
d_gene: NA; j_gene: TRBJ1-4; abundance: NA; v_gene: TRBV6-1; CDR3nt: TGTGCCAGCAGTGACAGGGGTCCTAATGAAAAACTGTTTTTT; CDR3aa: CASSDRGPNEKLFF
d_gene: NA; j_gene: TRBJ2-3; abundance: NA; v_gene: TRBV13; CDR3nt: TGTGCCAGCAGCTTAGGCCCCGGCACAGATACGCAGTATTTT; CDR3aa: CASSLGPGTDTQYF
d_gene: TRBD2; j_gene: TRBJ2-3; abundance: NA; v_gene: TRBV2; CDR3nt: TGTGCCAGCAGCGAGGTGGCTAGCGGGAACACAGATACGCAGTATTTT; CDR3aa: CASSEVASGNTDTQYF
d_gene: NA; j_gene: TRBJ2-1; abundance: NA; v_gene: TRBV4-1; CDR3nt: TGCGCCAGCAGCCAAGAAGGGACGGGGGGCCTTTACAATGAGCAGTTCTTC; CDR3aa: CASSQEGTGGLYNEQFF
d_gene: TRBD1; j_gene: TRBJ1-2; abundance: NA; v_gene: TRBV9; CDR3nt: TGTGCCAGCAGTGCCCAAACGGGACAGGGGATGGGCTACACCTTC; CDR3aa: CASSAQTGQGMGYTF
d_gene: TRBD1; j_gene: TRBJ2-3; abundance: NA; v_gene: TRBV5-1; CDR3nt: TGCGCCAGCGGACAGGGCCCCACAGATACGCAGTATTTT; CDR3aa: CASGQGPTDTQYF
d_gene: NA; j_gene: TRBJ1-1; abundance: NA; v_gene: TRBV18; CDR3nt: TGTGCCAGCTCACCACCACAGGGTGGGGGGAACACTGAAGCTTTCTTT; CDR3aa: CASSPPQGGGNTEAFF
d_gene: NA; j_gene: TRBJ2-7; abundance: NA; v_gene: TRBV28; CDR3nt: TGTGCCAGCAGTTTCTTTTACAGGGCGCAGCAGTACTTC; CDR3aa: CASSFFYRAQQYF
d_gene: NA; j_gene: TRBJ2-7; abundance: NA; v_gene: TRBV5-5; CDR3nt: TGTGCCAGCAGCTTGGTGGTGGGACCCCCGGGGGACGAGCAGTACTTC; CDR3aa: CASSLVVGPPGDEQYF